The clone carrying this T cell receptor (beta chain) came up once. The sample is drawn from a study of T cell responses to AZD1222 COVID-19 vaccine. Germline values: CDR1 SGHDN, CDR2 FVKESK. The CDR3 length is 16 residues. Trimming left V 0 bases short and J 7 bases short, with 13 bases between. Combined were second doses at about 4 or about 12 weeks. Method: immunoSEQ multiplex PCR; TCRdb's copy keeps in-frame clones and lacks some. Of roughly 80,000 clones listed, less than 95% are singletons. Here the sequenced sample was peripheral blood, taken 28 days after the second AZD1222 dose. This sequence was found in an adult who received the AZD1222 COVID-19 vaccine. The chain is built from TRBV14 and TRBJ1-6; D might be TRBD1 (5 bases). CDR3 in DNA: TGTGCCAGCAGCCAAGATTTGGCAGGGTTGAATTCACCCCTCCACTTT. The encoded protein is CASSQDLAGLNSPLHF.